The sequence of this T cell receptor beta chain was determined in a study of T-cell reconstitution after alpha-beta-depleted transplantation in children. Study findings and constraints: Reportedly, only several hundred clones from non-depleted graft cells drove alpha-beta T-cell counts at about two months.

In this sample, this clonotype turned up many times. Its target is unknown. A library of TCRbeta sequences, prepared with unique molecular identifiers, was generated. TCRdb redid the calling of the PCR reads with MiXCR, one entry per CDR3 protein. This table has 200,000 or so distinct CDR3 sequences, approximately 6% appearing once. The sequenced sample was PBMCs, obtained before TCRalphabeta/CD19-depleted stem cell transplant. The clonotype was recovered from a girl under three years old with combined immunodeficiency, due to receive a stem cell transplant.

For the CDR3, the DNA is TGTGCCAGCAGTGCCTTACGGGGGGCGGAGACCCAGTACTTC. It specifies CASSALRGAETQYF. This chain joins TRBV12-3 or TRBV12-4 and TRBJ2-5; D possibly corresponds to TRBD2 (7 bases). The CDR3 length is 14 residues. V lost 5 bases, J lost 5 bases, and 15 bases lay in between.